This T cell receptor beta chain was recovered during a study of shared clonotypes between healthy human individuals. Germline V gene sequence: CDR1 MNHEY, CDR2 SMNVEV (reference sequence). Deletions cut 3 bases from V and 9 bases from J, with 12 bases between. The CDR3 has 14 amino acids. Sequencing was performed with immunoSEQ multiplex PCR; in TCRdb, only in-frame clones are kept and a portion is missing. The data hold over 2 million clones, with 92% observed a single time. The chain has TRBV27 and TRBJ1-6; D uncertain. This sequence originates from a man aged 18 to 29 in good health. Some clones in this sample may be carry-over from other donors' samples. Sequencing was performed on naive CD4+ T cells from PBMCs. Indicated subset: CD45RA+ positively selected. This CDR3 reads CASSFRSRVSPLHF. In DNA form, the CDR3 reads TGTGCCAGCAGTTTCCGTTCGCGAGTTTCACCCCTCCACTTT.